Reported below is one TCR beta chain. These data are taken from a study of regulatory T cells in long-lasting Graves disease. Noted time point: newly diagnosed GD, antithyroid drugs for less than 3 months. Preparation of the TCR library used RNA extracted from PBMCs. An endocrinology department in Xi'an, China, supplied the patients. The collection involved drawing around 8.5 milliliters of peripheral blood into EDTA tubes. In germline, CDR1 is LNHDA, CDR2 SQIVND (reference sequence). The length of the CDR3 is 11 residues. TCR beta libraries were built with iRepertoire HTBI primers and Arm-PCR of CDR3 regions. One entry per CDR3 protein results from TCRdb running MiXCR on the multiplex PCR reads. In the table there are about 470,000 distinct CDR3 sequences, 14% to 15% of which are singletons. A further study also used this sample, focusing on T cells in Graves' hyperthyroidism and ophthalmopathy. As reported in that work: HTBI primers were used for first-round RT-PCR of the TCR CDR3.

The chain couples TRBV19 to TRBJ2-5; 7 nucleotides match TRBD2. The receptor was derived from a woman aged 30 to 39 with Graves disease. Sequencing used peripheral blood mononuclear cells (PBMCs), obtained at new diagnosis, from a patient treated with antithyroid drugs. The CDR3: CGAGAGETQYF. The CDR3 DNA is TGTGGCGCGGGAGCCGGGGAGACCCAGTACTTC.